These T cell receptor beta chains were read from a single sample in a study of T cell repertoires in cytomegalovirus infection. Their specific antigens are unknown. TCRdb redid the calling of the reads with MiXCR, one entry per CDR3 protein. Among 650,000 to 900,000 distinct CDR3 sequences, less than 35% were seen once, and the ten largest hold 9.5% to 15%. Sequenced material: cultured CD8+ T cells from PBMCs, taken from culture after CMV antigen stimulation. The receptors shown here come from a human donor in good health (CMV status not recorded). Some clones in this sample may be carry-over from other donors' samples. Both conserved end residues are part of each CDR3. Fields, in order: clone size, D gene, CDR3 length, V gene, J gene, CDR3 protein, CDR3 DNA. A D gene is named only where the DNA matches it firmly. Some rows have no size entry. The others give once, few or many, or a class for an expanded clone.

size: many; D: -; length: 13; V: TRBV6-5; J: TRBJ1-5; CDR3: CASSTISYQPQHF; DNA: TGTGCCAGCAGTACCATCAGCTATCAGCCCCAGCATTTT
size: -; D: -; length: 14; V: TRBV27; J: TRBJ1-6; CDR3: CASSFGSYNSPLHF; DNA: TGTGCCAGCAGTTTCGGAAGCTATAATTCACCCCTCCACTTT
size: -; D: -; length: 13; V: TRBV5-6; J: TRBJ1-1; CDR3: CASSLGGSPEAFF; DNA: TGTGCCAGCAGCTTGGGGGGTAGCCCTGAAGCTTTCTTT
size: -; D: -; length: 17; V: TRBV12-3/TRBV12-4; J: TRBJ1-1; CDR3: CASSLRPGVAANTEAFF; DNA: TGTGCCAGCAGTTTGAGGCCAGGTGTCGCAGCCAACACTGAAGCTTTCTTT
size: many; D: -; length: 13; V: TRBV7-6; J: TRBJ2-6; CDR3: CASSLAGANVLTF; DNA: TGTGCCAGCAGCTTAGCTGGGGCCAACGTCCTGACTTTC
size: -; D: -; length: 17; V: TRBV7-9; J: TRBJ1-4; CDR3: CASSNHRASPDNEKLFF; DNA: TGTGCCAGCAGCAACCACAGGGCAAGCCCGGATAATGAAAAACTGTTTTTT
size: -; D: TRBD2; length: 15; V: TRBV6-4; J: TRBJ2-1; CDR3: CASSDGAGGSNEQFF; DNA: TGTGCCAGCAGTGACGGGGCGGGGGGAAGCAATGAGCAGTTCTTC
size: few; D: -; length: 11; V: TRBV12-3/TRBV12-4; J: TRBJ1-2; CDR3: CASSYSGGYTF; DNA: TGTGCCAGCAGTTACAGTGGTGGCTACACCTTC
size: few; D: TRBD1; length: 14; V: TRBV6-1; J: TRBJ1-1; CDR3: CASSGAGGRTEAFF; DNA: TGTGCCAGCAGTGGGGCAGGGGGGAGGACTGAAGCTTTCTTT
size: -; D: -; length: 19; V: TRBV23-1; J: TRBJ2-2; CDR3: CASQRHREDKGRDTGELFF; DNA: TGCGCCAGCCAAAGACACAGGGAAGATAAGGGAAGAGACACCGGGGAGCTGTTTTTT
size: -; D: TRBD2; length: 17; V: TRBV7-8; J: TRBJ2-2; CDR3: CASTLGTSGPNTGELYF; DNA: TGTGCCAGCACCCTAGGGACTAGCGGACCGAACACCGGGGAGCTGTATTTT
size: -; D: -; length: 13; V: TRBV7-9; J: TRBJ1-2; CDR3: CASSPGQRYGYTF; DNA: TGTGCCAGCAGCCCCGGACAGCGCTATGGCTACACCTTC
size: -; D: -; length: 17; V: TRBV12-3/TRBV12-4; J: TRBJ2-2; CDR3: CASSFYSQGPNTGELFF; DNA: TGTGCCAGCAGTTTTTATTCCCAGGGCCCGAACACCGGGGAGCTGTTTTTT
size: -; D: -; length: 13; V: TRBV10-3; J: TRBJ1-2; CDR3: CAISYSGSYGYTF; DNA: TGTGCCATCAGTTATTCGGGCTCGTATGGCTACACCTTC
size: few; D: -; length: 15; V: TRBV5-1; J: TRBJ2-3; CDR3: CASSLRQTNTDTQYF; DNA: TGCGCCAGCAGCTTAAGACAGACCAACACAGATACGCAGTATTTT
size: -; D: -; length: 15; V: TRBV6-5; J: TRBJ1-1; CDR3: CASSKGTQVNTEAFF; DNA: TGTGCCAGCAGTAAGGGGACTCAGGTGAACACTGAAGCTTTCTTT
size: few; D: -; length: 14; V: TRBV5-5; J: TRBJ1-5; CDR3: CASSYDRTYQPQHF; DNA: TGTGCCAGCAGCTACGACAGAACCTACCAGCCCCAGCATTTT
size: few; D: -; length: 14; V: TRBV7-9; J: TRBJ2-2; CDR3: CAAWGGENTGELFF; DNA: TGTGCCGCCTGGGGAGGAGAGAACACCGGGGAGCTGTTTTTT
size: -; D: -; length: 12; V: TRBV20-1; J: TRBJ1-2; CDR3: CSARSGDYGYTF; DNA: TGCAGTGCTAGGAGCGGGGACTATGGCTACACCTTC
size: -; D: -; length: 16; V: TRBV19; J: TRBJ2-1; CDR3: CASSIDAGVAYNEQFF; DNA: TGTGCCAGTAGTATAGATGCCGGGGTGGCCTACAATGAGCAGTTCTTC
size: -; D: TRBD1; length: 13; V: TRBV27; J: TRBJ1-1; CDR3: CASSLYRGAEAFF; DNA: TGTGCCAGCAGTTTATACAGGGGTGCTGAAGCTTTCTTT
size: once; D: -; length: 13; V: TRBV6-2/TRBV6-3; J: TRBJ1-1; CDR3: CASRTDKNTEAFF; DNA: TGTGCCAGCAGGACCGACAAGAACACTGAAGCTTTCTTT
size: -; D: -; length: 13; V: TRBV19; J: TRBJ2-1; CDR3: CASSIDATDWQFF; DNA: TGTGCCAGTAGTATAGACGCGACAGATTGGCAGTTCTTC
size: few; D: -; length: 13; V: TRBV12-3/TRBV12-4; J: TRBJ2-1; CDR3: CASSTTGEAEQFF; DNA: TGTGCCAGCAGTACTACAGGGGAGGCTGAGCAGTTCTTC
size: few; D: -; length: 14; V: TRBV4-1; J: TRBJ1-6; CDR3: CASTQGTGTSPLHF; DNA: TGCGCCAGCACCCAAGGAACAGGGACTTCACCCCTCCACTTT
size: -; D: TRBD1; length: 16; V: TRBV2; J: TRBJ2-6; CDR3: CASIGQGAIGANVLTF; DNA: TGTGCCAGCATCGGACAGGGGGCGATTGGGGCCAACGTCCTGACTTTC
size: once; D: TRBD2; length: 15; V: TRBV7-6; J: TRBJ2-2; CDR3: CASSLAGQSGGELFF; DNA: TGTGCCAGTAGCTTAGCGGGGCAGAGTGGCGGGGAGCTGTTTTTT
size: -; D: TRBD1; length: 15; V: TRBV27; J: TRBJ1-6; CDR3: CASSSGAGGNSPLHF; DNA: TGTGCCAGCTCCTCCGGGGCAGGGGGTAATTCACCCCTCCACTTT
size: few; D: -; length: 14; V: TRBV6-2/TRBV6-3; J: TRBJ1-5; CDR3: CASSTTGYNQPQHF; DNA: TGTGCCAGCAGTACAACAGGGTACAATCAGCCCCAGCATTTT
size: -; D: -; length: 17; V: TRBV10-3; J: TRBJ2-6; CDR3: CAISVFTKAKGANVLTF; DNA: TGTGCCATCAGTGTATTCACTAAAGCGAAAGGGGCCAACGTCCTGACTTTC
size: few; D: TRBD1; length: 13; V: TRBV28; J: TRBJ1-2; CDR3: CASSPQGADGYTF; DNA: TGTGCCAGCAGCCCACAGGGGGCGGATGGCTACACCTTC
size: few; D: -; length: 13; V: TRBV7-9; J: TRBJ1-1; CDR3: CASSPRDGAEAFF; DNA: TGTGCCAGCAGCCCCCGGGACGGCGCGGAAGCTTTCTTT
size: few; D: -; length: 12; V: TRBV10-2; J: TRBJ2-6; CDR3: CASASGANVLTF; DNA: TGCGCCAGCGCGTCTGGGGCCAACGTCCTGACTTTC
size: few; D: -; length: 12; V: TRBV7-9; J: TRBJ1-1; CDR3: CASSNGIEGAFF; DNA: TGTGCCAGCAGCAACGGGATCGAGGGAGCTTTCTTT
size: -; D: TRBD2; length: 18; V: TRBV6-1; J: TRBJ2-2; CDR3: CASSEDLAGGSNTGELFF; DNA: TGTGCCAGCAGTGAAGATCTAGCGGGGGGCTCGAACACCGGGGAGCTGTTTTTT
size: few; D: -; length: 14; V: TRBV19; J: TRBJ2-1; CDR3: CASREGWAYNEQFF; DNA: TGTGCCAGCAGAGAGGGGTGGGCCTACAATGAGCAGTTCTTC
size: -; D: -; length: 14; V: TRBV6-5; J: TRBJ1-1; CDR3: CASSRRLMNTEAFF; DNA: TGTGCCAGCAGCCGCCGGCTGATGAACACTGAAGCTTTCTTT
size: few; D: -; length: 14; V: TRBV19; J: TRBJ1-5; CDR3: CASSMRAVNQPQHF; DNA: TGTGCCAGTAGTATGAGGGCAGTCAATCAGCCCCAGCATTTT
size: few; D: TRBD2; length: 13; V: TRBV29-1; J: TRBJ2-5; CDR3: CSVEKGLAETQYF; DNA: TGCAGCGTTGAAAAGGGACTAGCGGAGACCCAGTACTTC
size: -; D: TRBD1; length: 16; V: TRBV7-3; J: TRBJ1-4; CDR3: CASSSVGTGPNENLFF; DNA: TGTGCCAGCAGCTCCGTTGGGACAGGGCCTAATGAAAACCTGTTTTTT
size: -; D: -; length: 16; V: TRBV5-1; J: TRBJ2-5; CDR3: CASSRILGGLVGTQYF; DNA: TGCGCCAGCAGCCGAATCTTGGGCGGACTGGTTGGGACCCAGTACTTC
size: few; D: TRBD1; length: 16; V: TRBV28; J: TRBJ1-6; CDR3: CASSLMGQGARSPLHF; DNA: TGTGCCAGCAGCCTAATGGGACAGGGGGCACGTTCACCCCTCCACTTT
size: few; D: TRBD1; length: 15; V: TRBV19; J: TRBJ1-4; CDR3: CASSIEGTDGEKLFF; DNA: TGTGCCAGTAGTATAGAGGGGACAGACGGGGAAAAACTGTTTTTT
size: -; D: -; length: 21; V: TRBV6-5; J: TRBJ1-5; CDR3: CASSYSNLWGSLPNSNQPQHF; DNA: TGTGCCAGCAGTTACTCGAATCTTTGGGGTAGTCTCCCAAATAGCAATCAGCCCCAGCATTTT
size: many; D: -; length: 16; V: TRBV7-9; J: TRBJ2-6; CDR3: CASSSRTGPGANVLTF; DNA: TGTGCCAGCAGCTCCCGTACAGGGCCTGGGGCCAACGTCCTGACTTTC
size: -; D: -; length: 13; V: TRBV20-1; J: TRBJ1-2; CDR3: CSARDHTGYGYTF; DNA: TGCAGTGCTAGAGATCACACAGGTTATGGCTACACCTTC
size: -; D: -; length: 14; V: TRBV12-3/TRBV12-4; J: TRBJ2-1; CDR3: CASSPPIQVSEQFF; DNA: TGTGCCAGCAGTCCCCCAATCCAGGTATCTGAGCAGTTCTTC
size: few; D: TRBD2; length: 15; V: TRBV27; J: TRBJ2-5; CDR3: CASSLIAGVQETQYF; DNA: TGTGCCAGCAGCTTAATAGCGGGGGTTCAAGAGACCCAGTACTTC